This T cell receptor beta chain was sequenced during a study of blood T cells in healthy people across ages. The V gene's germline CDR1 is SGHTA and CDR2 FQGNSA. CDR3 length equals 15 residues. The V gene end was trimmed by 2 bases and the J gene end by 9 bases; junction bases not matched to a gene: 8. This clonotype was picked up a small number of times. The antigen remains undetermined. The use of a sample-barcoded 5' primer and a J-beta primer mix characterized a second PCR of 7 to 11 cycles. A 12-random-nucleotide template-switch adaptor tagged each cDNA molecule. MiXCR, applied by TCRdb to the 5' RACE reads, yields one record per CDR3 protein. Of 910,000 or so distinct CDR3 sequences in the sample, roughly 51% were seen once. Study findings and constraints: Donor CMV infection status was unknown, possibly confounding age-related changes in expanded clonotypes. Correlation between TCR beta diversity and naive T cell percentage was strong. Diversity estimates from one million T cells were considered underestimates.

This chain connects TRBV7-2 to TRBJ2-1, with TRBD2 matching 9 bases. The source material was blood. The TCR was taken from a woman between 55 and 75 years old in good health. CDR3 loop: CASSLKVAGVGEQFF. The DNA for the CDR3 is TGTGCCAGCAGCTTAAAGGTAGCGGGAGTAGGTGAGCAGTTCTTC.